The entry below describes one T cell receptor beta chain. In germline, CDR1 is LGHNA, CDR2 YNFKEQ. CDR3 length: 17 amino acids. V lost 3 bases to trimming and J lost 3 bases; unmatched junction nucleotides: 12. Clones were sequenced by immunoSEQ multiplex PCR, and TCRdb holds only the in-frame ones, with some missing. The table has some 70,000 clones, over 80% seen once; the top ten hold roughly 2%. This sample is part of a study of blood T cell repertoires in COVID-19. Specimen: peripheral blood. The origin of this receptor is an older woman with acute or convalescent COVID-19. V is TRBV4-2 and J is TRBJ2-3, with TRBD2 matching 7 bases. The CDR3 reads CASSQTQAGLGTDTQYF. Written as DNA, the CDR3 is TGTGCCAGCAGCCAGACACAAGCGGGACTGGGGACAGATACGCAGTATTTT.